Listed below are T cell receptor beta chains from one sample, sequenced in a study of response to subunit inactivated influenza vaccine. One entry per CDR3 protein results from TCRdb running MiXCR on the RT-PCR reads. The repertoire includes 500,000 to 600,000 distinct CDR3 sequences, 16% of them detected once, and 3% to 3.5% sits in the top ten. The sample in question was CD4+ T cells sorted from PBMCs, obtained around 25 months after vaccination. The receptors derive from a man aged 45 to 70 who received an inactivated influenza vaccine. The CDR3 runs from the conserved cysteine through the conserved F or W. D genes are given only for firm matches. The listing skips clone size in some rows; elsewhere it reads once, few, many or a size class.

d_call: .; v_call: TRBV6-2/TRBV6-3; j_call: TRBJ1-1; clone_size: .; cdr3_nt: TGTGCCAGCAGTTACGAGGGGGTGGTTGGCGGCACTGAAGCTTTCTTT; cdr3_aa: CASSYEGVVGGTEAFF
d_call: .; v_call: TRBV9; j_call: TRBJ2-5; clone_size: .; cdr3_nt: TGTGCCAGCAGCGCCCGACCCCGGCAGGGGACCCAGTACTTC; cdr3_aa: CASSARPRQGTQYF
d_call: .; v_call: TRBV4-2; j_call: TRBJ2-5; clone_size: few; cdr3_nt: TGTGCCAGCAGCCAAGTGGTGGGGAAACAAGAGACCCAGTACTTC; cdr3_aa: CASSQVVGKQETQYF
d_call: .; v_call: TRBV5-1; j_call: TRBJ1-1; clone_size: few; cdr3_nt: TGCGCCAGCAGCAATGGACCGGGGGTGAACACTGAAGCTTTCTTT; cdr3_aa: CASSNGPGVNTEAFF
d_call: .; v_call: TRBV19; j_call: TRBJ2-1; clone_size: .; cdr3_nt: TGTGCCAGTAGTATTAGATCTGCGGGGTCATACAATGAGCAGTTCTTC; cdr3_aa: CASSIRSAGSYNEQFF
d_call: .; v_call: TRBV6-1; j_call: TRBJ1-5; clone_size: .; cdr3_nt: TGTGCCAGCAGTGAAGACCTGGATAGGGCCCAGCATTTT; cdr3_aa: CASSEDLDRAQHF
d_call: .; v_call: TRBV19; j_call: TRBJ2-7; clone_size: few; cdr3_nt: TGTGCCAGTAGTATAGGGCGACGGACGGCTGGCGACGAGCAGTACTTC; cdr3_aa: CASSIGRRTAGDEQYF
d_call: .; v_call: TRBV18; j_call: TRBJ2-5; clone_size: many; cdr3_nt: TGTGCCAGCTCACCGACAGAAGAGACCCAGTACTTC; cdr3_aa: CASSPTEETQYF
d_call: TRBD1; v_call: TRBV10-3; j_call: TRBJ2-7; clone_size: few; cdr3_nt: TGTGCCACCGTCCCGGGACAGGGGTCCTACGAGCAGTACTTC; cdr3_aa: CATVPGQGSYEQYF
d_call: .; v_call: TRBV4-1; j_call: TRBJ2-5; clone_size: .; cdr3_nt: TGCGCCAGCAGCCGAGCCCCGGTAGGGGAGACCCAGTACTTC; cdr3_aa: CASSRAPVGETQYF
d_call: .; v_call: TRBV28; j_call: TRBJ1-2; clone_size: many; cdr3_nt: TGTGCCAGCACCTCCCCAGGGGAGTCCTTCCTTCAGGGCTACACCTTC; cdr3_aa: CASTSPGESFLQGYTF
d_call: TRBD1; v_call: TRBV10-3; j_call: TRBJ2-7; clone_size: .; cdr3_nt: TGTGCCATCAGTAAAGGACAGGGTATCCACGAGCAGTACTTC; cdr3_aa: CAISKGQGIHEQYF
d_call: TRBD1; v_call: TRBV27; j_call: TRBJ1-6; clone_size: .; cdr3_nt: TGTGCCAGCAGGAAAACAGGGGGAAACTATAATTCACCCCTCCACTTT; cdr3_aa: CASRKTGGNYNSPLHF
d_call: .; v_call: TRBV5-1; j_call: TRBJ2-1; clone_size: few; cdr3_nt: TGCGCCAGCAGCTTGGGAGACCCAGGGAATGAGCAGTTCTTC; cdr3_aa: CASSLGDPGNEQFF
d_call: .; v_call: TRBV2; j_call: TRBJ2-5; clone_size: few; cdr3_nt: TGTGCCAGCAGTGCAATGGAAGAGACCCAGTACTTC; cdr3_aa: CASSAMEETQYF
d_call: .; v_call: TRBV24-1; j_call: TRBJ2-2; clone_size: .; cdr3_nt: TGTGCCACCAGAGTTGGGGGACGGCTCACCGGGGAGCTGTTTTTT; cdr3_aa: CATRVGGRLTGELFF
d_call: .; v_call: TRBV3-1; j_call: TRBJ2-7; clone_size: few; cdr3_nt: TGTGCCAGCAGCCAAGGGTTCAGCTCCTACGAGCAGTACTTC; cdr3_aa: CASSQGFSSYEQYF
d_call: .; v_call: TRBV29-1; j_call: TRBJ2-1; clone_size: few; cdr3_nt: TGCAGCGCGTCTGGACGGCAAAACAATGAGCAGTTCTTC; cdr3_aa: CSASGRQNNEQFF
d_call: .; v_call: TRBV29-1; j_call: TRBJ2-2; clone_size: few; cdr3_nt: TGCAGCGTTGTTGGGCCCACGAACACCGGGGAGCTGTTTTTT; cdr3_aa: CSVVGPTNTGELFF
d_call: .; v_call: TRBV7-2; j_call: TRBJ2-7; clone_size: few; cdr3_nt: TGTGCCAGCAGCGTCACTAGAGAGCAGTACTTC; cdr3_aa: CASSVTREQYF
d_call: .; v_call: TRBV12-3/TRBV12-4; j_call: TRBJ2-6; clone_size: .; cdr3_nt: TGTGCCAGCACCAAAACAGCCTCTGGGGCCAACGTCCTGACTTTC; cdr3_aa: CASTKTASGANVLTF
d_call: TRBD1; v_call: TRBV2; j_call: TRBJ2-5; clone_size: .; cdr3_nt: TGTGCCAGCAGTACCCAAGGGACAGGGAAAGAGACCCAGTACTTC; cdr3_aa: CASSTQGTGKETQYF
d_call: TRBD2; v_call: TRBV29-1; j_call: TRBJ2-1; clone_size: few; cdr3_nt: TGCAGCGTCCCGACTAGCGGGAGTTTGAATGAGCAGTTCTTC; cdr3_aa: CSVPTSGSLNEQFF
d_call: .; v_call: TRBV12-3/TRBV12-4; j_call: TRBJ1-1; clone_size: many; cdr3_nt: TGTGCCAGCAGTCCCGGCAGAAGGAACACTGAAGCTTTCTTT; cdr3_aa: CASSPGRRNTEAFF
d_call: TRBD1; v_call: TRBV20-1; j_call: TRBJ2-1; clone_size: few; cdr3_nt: TGCAGTGCCCCGGGACAGAAATACAATGAGCAGTTCTTC; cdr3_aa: CSAPGQKYNEQFF
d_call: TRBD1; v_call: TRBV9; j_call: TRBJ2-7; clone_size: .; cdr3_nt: TGTGCCAGCAGCGGGGGGACAGGCAAGACCTACGAGCAGTACTTC; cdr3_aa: CASSGGTGKTYEQYF
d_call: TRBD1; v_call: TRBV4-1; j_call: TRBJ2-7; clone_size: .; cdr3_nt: TGCGCCAGCAGCCAAGGGCCGACAGGGGCCTACGAGCAGTACTTC; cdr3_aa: CASSQGPTGAYEQYF
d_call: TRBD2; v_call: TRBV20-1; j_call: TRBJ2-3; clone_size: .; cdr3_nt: TGCAGTGCCGACCCCGGGACTAGCGTTGCAGATACGCAGTATTTT; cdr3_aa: CSADPGTSVADTQYF
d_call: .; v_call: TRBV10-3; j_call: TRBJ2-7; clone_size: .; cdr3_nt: TGTGCCATCGGGGTGTCGTCTGAGCAGTACTTC; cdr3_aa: CAIGVSSEQYF
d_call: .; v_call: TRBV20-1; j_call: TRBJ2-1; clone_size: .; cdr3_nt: TGCAGTGCTAGAGGGGACCGGGTGGCGGCGAGCTCCTACAATGAGCAGTTCTTC; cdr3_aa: CSARGDRVAASSYNEQFF
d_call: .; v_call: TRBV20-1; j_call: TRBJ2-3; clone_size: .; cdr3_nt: TGCAGTGCTGCCCCCGGGAGCACAGATACGCAGTATTTT; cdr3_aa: CSAAPGSTDTQYF
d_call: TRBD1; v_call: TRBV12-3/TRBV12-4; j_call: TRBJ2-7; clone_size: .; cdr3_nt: TGTGCCAGCAGTACAGGGGGGTTGGACGAGCAGTACTTC; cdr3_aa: CASSTGGLDEQYF
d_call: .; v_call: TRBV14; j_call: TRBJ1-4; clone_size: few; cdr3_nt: TGTGCCAGCAGCCAAGTTAGAGGGACCGATGAAAAACTGTTTTTT; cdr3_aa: CASSQVRGTDEKLFF
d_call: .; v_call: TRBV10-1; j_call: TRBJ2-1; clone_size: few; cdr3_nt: TGCGCCAGCAGTGACAGGGTGCGTGATGAGCAGTTCTTC; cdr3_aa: CASSDRVRDEQFF
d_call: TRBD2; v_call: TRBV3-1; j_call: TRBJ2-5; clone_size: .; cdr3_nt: TGTGCCAGCAGCAAACCGGGCTCTGGGACTAGCGGCCAAGAGACCCAGTACTTC; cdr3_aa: CASSKPGSGTSGQETQYF
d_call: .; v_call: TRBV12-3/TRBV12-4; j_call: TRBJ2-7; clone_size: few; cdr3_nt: TGTGCCAGCAGTTTTGGGACAAGGGAGCAGTACTTC; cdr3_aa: CASSFGTREQYF
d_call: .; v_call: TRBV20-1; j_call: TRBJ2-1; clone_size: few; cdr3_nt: TGCAGTGCTAGAGATTCTGGGGGTTTCGCCAATGAGCAGTTCTTC; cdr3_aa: CSARDSGGFANEQFF
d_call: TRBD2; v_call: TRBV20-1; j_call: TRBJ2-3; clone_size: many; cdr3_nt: TGCAGTGCTACGGGACTAGCGGGGTTTACGCAGTATTTT; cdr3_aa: CSATGLAGFTQYF
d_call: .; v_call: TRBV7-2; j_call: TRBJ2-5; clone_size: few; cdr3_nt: TGTGCCAGCAGCGTAAGGCGGGGAGGAGAGACCCAGTACTTC; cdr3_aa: CASSVRRGGETQYF
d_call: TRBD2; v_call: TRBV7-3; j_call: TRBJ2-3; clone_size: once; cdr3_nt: TGTGCCAGCAGCTTACGGCTAGCGGGAGAGGGATCAGATACGCAGTATTTT; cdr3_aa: CASSLRLAGEGSDTQYF
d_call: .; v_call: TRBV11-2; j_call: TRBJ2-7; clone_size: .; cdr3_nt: TGTGCCAGCAGCTTTTGGATTTCGGGGCGGGCTTCCCGGTCCTACGAGCAGTACTTC; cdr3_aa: CASSFWISGRASRSYEQYF
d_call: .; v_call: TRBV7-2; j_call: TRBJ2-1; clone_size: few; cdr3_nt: TGTGCCAGCAGCTCCCGGCCCCGGGACTTTAAAGACAATGAGCAGTTCTTC; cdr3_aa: CASSSRPRDFKDNEQFF